A selection of T cell receptor beta chains follows, all from one sample in a study of blood T cell repertoires in COVID-19. TCRdb keeps only in-frame clones here, not all; method: immunoSEQ multiplex PCR. This sample has about 68,000 clones, with nearly 80% found just once. Sequenced material: peripheral blood. These receptors came from a human donor in a cohort sampled during active COVID-19. The CDR3 runs from the conserved cysteine through the conserved F or W. Fields, in order: J gene, V gene, D gene, CDR3 protein. A D gene is named only where the DNA matches it firmly.

>TRBJ1-1|TRBV19|.
CASRRGGNTEAFF
>TRBJ2-1|TRBV18|TRBD1
CASSLGQAGREEQFF
>TRBJ2-4|TRBV28|.
CASSLDPGLAKNIQYF
>TRBJ1-6|TRBV7-8|TRBD1
CASSLAGTGYGSPLHF
>TRBJ1-2|TRBV19|.
CATFFPGIDYGYTF
>TRBJ2-7|TRBV18|TRBD1
CASSPRGKQGGYEQYF
>TRBJ2-1|TRBV9|.
CASSETGIVNEQFF
>TRBJ2-2|TRBV18|.
CASSPPTPVTGELFF
>TRBJ1-6|TRBV25-1|.
CASSEGGKYNSPLHF
>TRBJ2-2|TRBV11-2|.
CASSLDLGSGHKLFF
>TRBJ1-5|TRBV5-1|.
CASSPDGSSNQPQHF
>TRBJ1-4|TRBV5-4|TRBD1
CASSLGDRSAEKLFF
>TRBJ1-4|TRBV25-1|.
CASSGQHRGGEKLFF
>TRBJ2-1|TRBV6-6|TRBD2
CASSLGGAKYNEQFF
>TRBJ1-1|TRBV3-1/TRBV3-2|TRBD1
CASSLGTGIEAFF
>TRBJ1-2|TRBV7-6|.
CASSQGPGLNYGYTF
>TRBJ2-7|TRBV7-5|.
CARSPVYEQYF
>TRBJ1-6|TRBV10-3|TRBD1
CAISESATGRNSPLHF
>TRBJ1-2|TRBV3-1/TRBV3-2|.
CASSQEGRGGYGYTF
>TRBJ2-2|TRBV11-1|.
CATRLGSISNTGELFF
>TRBJ2-1|TRBV7-9|.
CASSPVRASYNEQFF
>TRBJ1-1|TRBV7-9|TRBD1
CASSLVMGTGLGTEAFF
>TRBJ1-1|TRBV28|TRBD1
CASRPDLTGAAFF
>TRBJ1-2|TRBV6-5|TRBD1
CASRADRVYGYTF
>TRBJ1-1|TRBV7-8|.
CASSLAGVNTEAFF
>TRBJ1-3|TRBV5-1|.
CASSLGQPGNTIYF
>TRBJ1-1|TRBV28|TRBD1
CASRTGLGEAFF
>TRBJ1-2|TRBV6-2/TRBV6-3|.
CASSQTENYGYTF
>TRBJ2-1|TRBV12-3/TRBV12-4|.
CASSLAVNGEQFF
>TRBJ1-1|TRBV7-2|TRBD1
CASRGTDNTEAFF
>TRBJ2-3|TRBV2|.
CASSAAGTRDTQYF
>TRBJ2-3|TRBV15|TRBD2
CATSGGGSGRFTDTQYF
>TRBJ1-1|TRBV5-1|.
CASSRTGEFGTEAFF
>TRBJ1-4|TRBV11-3|.
CASSLGWGRKLFF
>TRBJ1-1|TRBV29-1|TRBD1
CSVLTGVTEAFF
>TRBJ2-1|TRBV7-3|TRBD2
CASSPFGGSRSYNEQFF
>TRBJ1-2|TRBV19|.
CASSIGQGYTF
>TRBJ2-3|TRBV7-3|TRBD2
CASSATSGGADTQYF
>TRBJ2-5|TRBV7-8|TRBD1
CASSRGTGETQYF
>TRBJ1-3|TRBV18|.
CASSPQSGRGNTIYF
>TRBJ2-3|TRBV21-1|.
CASSKGLAGSTDTQYF
>TRBJ1-1|TRBV6-6|TRBD1
CASSSGPRGLRSEAFF
>TRBJ2-5|TRBV7-2|TRBD2
CASSLSSGKETQYF
>TRBJ2-5|TRBV6-2/TRBV6-3|.
CASSYKGGTTQYF
>TRBJ1-1|TRBV4-2|.
CASSQLRGNTEAFF
>TRBJ1-2|TRBV7-2|.
CASSLGPVNGYTF